The entry that follows covers one TCR beta chain sequence. Its antigen specificity is not known. Within one base of it there is no much larger clone, and no base qualities were kept. These data originate in a study of chemoradiotherapy in HPV16-positive cancers (dated by TCRdb to about 2022). Context from the whole study: Candidate HPV-specific T-cell clones and common TCR motifs were defined by functional T-cell assays performed on cells from two HPV16-positive patients. The study asked whether T-cell immunity against the HPV oncoproteins E6 and E7 changes during chemoradiotherapy and whether it affects survival. The candidate HPV-specific TCRs and motifs were then tracked in TCR repertoires from 86 patients with HPV-related cancers. Study-wide findings and limitations: Expansion of candidate HPV-specific clones and E7-related TCR motifs was observed in the tumor microenvironment during treatment, whereas no such expansion was observed for non-HPV-specific T cells. Improved recurrence-free survival in HPV16-positive patients was associated with expansion of HPV-responsive T cells during chemoradiotherapy. The functional definition of HPV-specific T cells was derived from only a couple of HPV16-positive patients, and the survival association was reported for HPV16-positive patients.

To prepare the library, the immunoSEQ multiplex PCR assay was applied. Here the immuneACCESS table is served through TCRdb, limited to in-frame sequences with V and J called. Missing clones are a known gap in these copies; in checked studies unresolved V genes cover under half, and the rest lacks a known reason. For this sample the table gives under 6,500 clones, of which 83% were detected only once. The ten largest clones add up to roughly 6.3% of the sample. CDR1 and CDR2 are read off the germline V gene (reference sequence) as SGHNT and YYREEE. V and J lose 0 bases and 1 base, and a span of 9 bases separates them. The CDR3 sequence holds 15 residues, the cysteine and phenylalanine included. The CDR3 DNA has 45 bases and is translated from base 1. Repertoires were sampled repeatedly over the course of chemoradiotherapy, so clonal expansion could be followed in the tumor microenvironment.

The TCR originated in a human donor with HPV-associated anogenital cancer. The chain is assembled from TRBV5-4 and TRBJ2-3; there is no confident call for the D gene. Sequences were derived from tumor tissue, sampled from a patient who underwent chemoradiotherapy. The encoded CDR3 is CASSLVTRGTDTQYF. The nucleotides read TGTGCCAGCAGCTTGGTCACCCGCGGCACAGATACGCAGTATTTT.